The clone carrying this TCR beta chain came up a few times. Antigen specificity is unknown. These data are taken from a study of OX40 agonist ivuxolimab in advanced cancers. Study information: The patients received ivuxolimab by intravenous route every 2 weeks at 0.01 to 10 mg/kg. Hepatocellular carcinoma, melanoma, renal cell or head and neck cancer was diagnosed in the dose-escalation patients. Eligibility admitted prior anti-PD-1, anti-PD-L1 or anti-CTLA-4 therapy; about 39% had some. Overall study results and limits: In CD8+ T cells, expanded clones were on average more numerous than in CD4+.

Data came from immunoSEQ multiplex PCR; TCRdb stores just in-frame clones and leaves some out. The data hold 50,000 to 65,000 clones, with over 80% observed a single time. This CDR3 has 14 residues. Trimming removed 0 bases from V and 2 bases from J, with 4 bases in between. Germline V gene data show CDR1 as SGHTA and CDR2 as FQGNSA. This clonotype was sampled from an adult with an advanced solid tumor such as melanoma, head and neck, liver or kidney cancer. The source material was CD4+ or CD8+ T cells sorted from blood, sampled in a trial of the OX40 agonist ivuxolimab. V and J are TRBV7-2 and TRBJ2-2; D is ambiguous. The CDR3 spells CASSLAINTGELFF. The DNA for the CDR3 is TGTGCCAGCAGCTTAGCAATCAACACCGGGGAGCTGTTTTTT. Drawing the rest from reference TRBV7-2 and TRBJ2-2, the complete variable domain is GAGVSQSPSNKVTEKGKDVELRCDPISGHTALYWYRQSLGQGLEFLIYFQGNSAPDKSGLPSDRFSAERTGGSVSTLTIQRTQQEDSAVYLCASSLAINTGELFFGEGSRLTVL.